The 27 T cell receptor beta chains below all came from one sample that was sequenced in a study of PD-L1 blockade in urothelial cancer. Time point meaning: pretreatment peripheral blood. Sequencing was performed with immunoSEQ multiplex PCR; in TCRdb, only in-frame clones are kept and a portion is missing. The profile shows tens of thousands of clones, 70% to 90% of them singletons. The sample consisted of PBMCs, taken around atezolizumab (anti-PD-L1) treatment. The receptors shown here come from a woman aged 60-75 years with urothelial cancer.

V usage is TRBV29-1 and J usage is TRBJ1-5; perhaps TRBD1 as D (6 bases). The CDR3 contains 14 residues. Germline V gene sequence: CDR1 SQVTM, CDR2 ANQGSEA. V was trimmed by 5 bases and J by 5 bases, leaving 16 bases between them. CDR3 nucleotide sequence: TGCAGCGTTACCACAGGGAGTGCGCATCAGCCCCAGCATTTT. This encodes CSVTTGSAHQPQHF.

The CDR3 reads CASSGQGKNEKLFF. In DNA form, the CDR3 reads TGTGCCAGCAGCGGACAGGGAAAGAATGAAAAACTGTTTTTT. The V gene is TRBV6-6, the J gene TRBJ1-4, with TRBD1 identical over 8 bases. The V gene end was trimmed by 6 bases and the J gene end by 5 bases; junction bases not matched to a gene: 5. The germline gives CDR1 MNHNY, CDR2 SVGAGI (reference sequence). The CDR3 extends over 14 amino acids.

CDR3 loop: CASSTAGLGGYNEQFF. For the CDR3, the DNA is TGTGCCAGTAGTACCGCCGGACTAGGGGGTTACAATGAGCAGTTCTTC. The chain recombines TRBV19 with TRBJ2-1, with D possibly being TRBD2 (7 bases). CDR1 is LNHDA and CDR2 is SQIVND in the germline V gene (reference sequence). V was trimmed by 4 bases and J by 4 bases, leaving 17 bases between them. There are 16 residues in the CDR3.

The chain combines TRBV7-2 with TRBJ2-7; 9 nucleotides align to TRBD1. CDR3 length: 14 amino acids. Germline V gene data show CDR1 as SGHTA and CDR2 as FQGNSA. V was pared by 2 bases and J by 5 bases, with 4 bases of the junction left unmatched. CDR3 DNA: TGTGCCAGCAGCTTAAACAGGGGGCCAGACGAGCAGTACTTC. It translates to CASSLNRGPDEQYF.

V gene TRBV6-1 combines with J gene TRBJ2-7; 8 nucleotides match TRBD1. Germline CDR1 reads MNHNS; CDR2 reads SASEGT. The CDR3 extends over 14 amino acids. J was trimmed by 5 bases and V by 8 bases; bases with no gene match: 11. The CDR3 DNA sequence: TGTGCCAGCGGCAAGACAGGGGTTAGCAACGAGCAGTACTTC. It yields the protein CASGKTGVSNEQYF.

The chain is built from TRBV9 and TRBJ2-1; 8 positions agree with TRBD2. This CDR3 has 16 amino acids. Trimming cost V 4 bases and J 3 bases; bases outside gene matches: 9. Germline CDR1 and CDR2: SGDLS and YYNGEE. CDR3 DNA sequence: TGTGCCAGCAGCCTTAGACGAGCGGGAGTCTACAATGAGCAGTTCTTC. Amino acid sequence: CASSLRRAGVYNEQFF.

The chain uses TRBV6-4 and TRBJ2-3; 7 positions agree with TRBD2. The CDR3 extends over 14 amino acids. V shed 4 bases, J shed 4 bases, and the junction held 5 bases outside the gene matches. Germline V gene lookup returns CDR1 MRHNA and CDR2 SNTAGT. CDR3 sequence (DNA): TGTGCCAGCAGTGGGACTAGGCACTCAGATACGCAGTATTTT. Its translation is CASSGTRHSDTQYF.

J is TRBJ2-7 and V is TRBV4-3; possibly TRBD2 for D (5 bases). Germline CDR1 LGHNA, CDR2 YSLEER. V lost 0 bases, J lost 4 bases, and 16 bases lay in between. This CDR3 contains 16 residues. The chain's CDR3 is CASSQDVGVLSYEQYF. The CDR3 DNA follows: TGCGCCAGCAGCCAAGATGTCGGGGTCTTGAGTTACGAGCAGTACTTC.

This sequence joins TRBV28 and TRBJ2-7, with D possibly TRBD1 on 5 matching bases. Trimming removed 2 bases at V and 3 bases at J, with 8 bases between. The CDR3 consists of 13 residues. Germline assignment: CDR1 MDHEN and CDR2 SYDVKM. CDR3 sequence reads: CASSLRGIYEQYF. CDR3 sequence (DNA): TGTGCCAGCAGTTTAAGGGGAATCTACGAGCAGTACTTC.

This sequence joins TRBV10-3 and TRBJ2-7; 9 nucleotides agree with TRBD1. J gave up 2 bases and V 9 bases, and 5 bases lay outside the gene matches. The CDR3 totals 13 residues. Germline V gives CDR1 ENHRY, CDR2 SYGVKD. The CDR3 spells CAMGDRATYEQYF. The CDR3 DNA follows: TGTGCCATGGGGGACAGGGCCACCTACGAGCAGTACTTC.

This clone has more than one count but fewer than ten. V is TRBV7-9 and J is TRBJ2-5; D unresolved. There are 14 residues in the CDR3. Trimming removed 1 base at V and 2 bases at J, with 8 bases between. Germline V gene lookup returns CDR1 SEHNR and CDR2 FQNEAQ (reference sequence). CDR3 amino acids: CASSLGQTQETQYF. The DNA for the CDR3 is TGTGCCAGCAGCTTAGGGCAGACTCAAGAGACCCAGTACTTC.

The CDR3 sequence is CASGGTSLSDTQYF. The DNA for the CDR3 is TGCGCCAGCGGAGGGACTAGCTTGTCAGATACGCAGTATTTT. The chain links TRBV10-2 to TRBJ2-3; 9 bases are shared with TRBD2. Germline V lookup: CDR1 WSHSY, CDR2 SAAADI. The CDR3 runs 14 residues. V shed 8 bases and J 4 bases; nucleotides not matched to a gene: 7.

The V call is TRBV6-5, the J call TRBJ2-2; maybe TRBD1 (6 bases). Germline CDR1 reads MNHEY; CDR2 reads SVGAGI. Trimming cost V 7 bases and J 2 bases, with 11 bases left between them. The CDR3 is 14 amino acids. The CDR3 bases are TGTGCCAGCACCAAGACAGGAAACACCGGGGAGCTGTTTTTT. Translation: CASTKTGNTGELFF.

Only a few counts were recorded for this clone. This chain connects TRBV7-6 to TRBJ2-7, with D perhaps TRBD1 (5 bases). V dropped 5 bases and J dropped 2 bases, with 10 bases sitting between them. This CDR3 spans 13 amino acids. Germline lookup yields CDR1 SGHVS and CDR2 FNYEAQ. CDR3 in DNA: TGTGCCAGCAGCCAACAGGTGGCCTACGAGCAGTACTTC. Amino acids: CASSQQVAYEQYF.

This sequence joins TRBV19 and TRBJ2-6, with 10 bases aligning to TRBD1. V lost 3 bases to trimming and J lost 0 bases; unmatched junction nucleotides: 2. The CDR3 is 17 residues long. In germline, CDR1 is LNHDA, CDR2 SQIVND (reference sequence). The CDR3 reads CASSIGTGVSGANVLTF. The CDR3 coding sequence is TGTGCCAGTAGTATCGGGACAGGGGTCTCTGGGGCCAACGTCCTGACTTTC.

Concerning this clone: Additional DNA sequences in this sample encode the identical CDR3. This rearrangement joins TRBV2 to TRBJ2-1; TRBD2 agrees at 12 bases. After removal of 5 bases from V and 7 bases from J, the junction contained 6 bases not matched to a gene. Germline loops: CDR1 SNHLY, CDR2 FYNNEI. This CDR3 is 15 amino acids long. The CDR3 is CASSQTSGSYNEQFF. CDR3 bases: TGTGCCAGCAGTCAGACTAGCGGGAGTTATAATGAGCAGTTCTTC.

The chain recombines TRBV4-3 with TRBJ1-2; D unresolved. Germline-derived CDR1 and CDR2 are LGHNA and YSLEER. The length of the CDR3 is 14 residues. V lost 4 bases and J lost 7, with 16 bases in between. The CDR3 spells CASSPTPTSPGYTF. CDR3 nucleotide sequence: TGCGCCAGCAGCCCGACACCTACCTCACCTGGCTACACCTTC.

The chain has TRBV4-1 and TRBJ1-5; D ambiguous. The CDR3 spans 13 residues. The ends were cut back, 5 bases at V and 4 bases at J, with 9 bases in the middle. Germline values: CDR1 MGHRA, CDR2 YSYEKL. Here the CDR3 reads CASSESTNQPQHF. Here the CDR3 DNA reads TGCGCCAGCAGCGAATCAACAAATCAGCCCCAGCATTTT.

The chain is built from TRBV11-2 and TRBJ1-1; no reliable D call. V shed 5 bases and J shed 4 bases, with 14 bases lying between them. From germline, CDR1 is SGHAT and CDR2 FQNNGV. The CDR3 is 14 amino acids. This CDR3 is CASSNRKRPTEAFF. CDR3 nucleotide sequence: TGTGCCAGCAGCAACCGAAAGAGGCCCACTGAAGCTTTCTTT.

The chain combines TRBV4-2 with TRBJ2-7; 9 nucleotides line up with TRBD1. This CDR3 is 16 amino acids long. The trim removed 1 base at V and 0 bases at J, leaving 4 bases unmatched. Germline loops: CDR1 LGHNA, CDR2 YNFKEQ. The CDR3 is CASSQAWGQGSYEQYF. The DNA of the CDR3 is TGTGCCAGCAGCCAAGCATGGGGACAGGGCTCCTACGAGCAGTACTTC.

By proportion, this clone is medium-sized. This sequence joins TRBV2 and TRBJ1-5; a possible D gene is TRBD1 (6 bases). The germline gives CDR1 SNHLY, CDR2 FYNNEI. The V end lost 6 bases, the J end lost 6 bases, and 12 bases lay between the germline ends. The CDR3 length is 13 residues. CDR3: CASRIEGVQPQHF. CDR3 nucleotide sequence: TGTGCCAGCAGGATTGAGGGGGTTCAGCCCCAGCATTTT.

The V and J genes are TRBV11-2 and TRBJ2-7, with D perhaps matching TRBD1 (6 bases). CDR1 is SGHAT and CDR2 is FQNNGV in the germline V gene. The CDR3 is made up of 15 amino acids. V gave up 5 bases and J gave up 4 bases, with 18 bases separating them. CDR3 nucleotides: TGTGCCAGCAGCCTCCGCCGGGACACTATGTACGAGCAGTACTTC. Protein product: CASSLRRDTMYEQYF.

There are a few counts of this clone. The chain recombines TRBV7-2 with TRBJ2-7; 10 nucleotides align to TRBD2. The CDR3 extends over 15 amino acids. Looked up from germline, CDR1 is SGHTA and CDR2 is FQGNSA. The V and J ends lost 5 bases and 4 bases, in that order; junction bases with no gene match: 8. The CDR3 loop reads CASSLSGGALYEQYF. The DNA for the CDR3 is TGTGCCAGCAGCCTCAGCGGGGGGGCTCTATACGAGCAGTACTTC.

This chain links TRBV7-2 with TRBJ2-1; 12 bases map to TRBD2. Germline-derived CDR1 and CDR2 are SGHTA and FQGNSA. The CDR3 is 17 residues long. Trimming cost V 0 bases and J 10 bases; bases outside gene matches: 10. In DNA, the CDR3 is TGTGCCAGCAGCTTAGCAAGACTAGCGGGAGTCATTGAGGAGCAGTTCTTC. The encoded protein is CASSLARLAGVIEEQFF. Full variable domain (outside the CDR3, taken from reference TRBV7-2 and TRBJ2-1): GAGVSQSPSNKVTEKGKDVELRCDPISGHTALYWYRQSLGQGLEFLIYFQGNSAPDKSGLPSDRFSAERTGGSVSTLTIQRTQQEDSAVYLCASSLARLAGVIEEQFFGPGTRLTVL.

This chain connects TRBV6-4 to TRBJ2-4; the match to TRBD2 covers 10 bases. This CDR3 has 15 amino acids. The V segment lost 0 bases and the J segment 6 bases; nucleotides outside the gene matches: 2. CDR1 is MRHNA, CDR2 SNTAGT, per germline. The CDR3 bases are TGTGCCAGCAGTGACTCGGCTAGCGGGGGAAACATTCAGTACTTC. Translating gives CASSDSASGGNIQYF.

The rearrangement uses TRBV9 and TRBJ2-1; 8 positions match TRBD2. Germline trimming cut 0 bases from V and 8 bases from J; bases unmatched to any gene: 4. From germline, CDR1 is SGDLS and CDR2 YYNGEE. The CDR3 spans 14 residues. The CDR3 DNA follows: TGTGCCAGCAGCGTAGGGCTAGCGGGTGATGAGCAGTTCTTC. This encodes CASSVGLAGDEQFF. The whole variable domain, filled in from reference TRBV9 and TRBJ2-1, reads DSGVTQTPKHLITATGQRVTLRCSPRSGDLSVYWYQQSLDQGLQFLIQYYNGEERAKGNILERFSAQQFPDLHSELNLSSLELGDSALYFCASSVGLAGDEQFFGPGTRLTVL.

This sequence joins TRBV4-2 and TRBJ1-2, with D perhaps TRBD1 (6 bases). CDR1 and CDR2 (germline): LGHNA, YNFKEQ. CDR3 length: 15 amino acids. Trimming took off 1 base at V and 8 bases at J, with 17 bases between the two ends. CDR3 bases: TGTGCCAGCAGCCAAGGTTGGCAGGGGATGGGAGGCTACACCTTC. Translated: CASSQGWQGMGGYTF.